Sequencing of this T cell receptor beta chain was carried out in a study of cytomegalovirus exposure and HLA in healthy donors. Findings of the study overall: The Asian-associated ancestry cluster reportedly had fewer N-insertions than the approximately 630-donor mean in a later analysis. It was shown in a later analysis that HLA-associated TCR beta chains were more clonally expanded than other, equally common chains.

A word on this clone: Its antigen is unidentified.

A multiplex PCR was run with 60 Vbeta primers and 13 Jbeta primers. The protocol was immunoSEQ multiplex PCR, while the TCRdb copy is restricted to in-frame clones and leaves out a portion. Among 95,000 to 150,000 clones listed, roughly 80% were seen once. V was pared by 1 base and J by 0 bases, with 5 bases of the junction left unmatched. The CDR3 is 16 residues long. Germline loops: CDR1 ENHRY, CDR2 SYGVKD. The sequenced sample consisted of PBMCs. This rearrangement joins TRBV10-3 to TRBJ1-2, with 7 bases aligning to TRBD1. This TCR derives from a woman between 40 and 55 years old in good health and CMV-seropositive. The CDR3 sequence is CAISEYSGTANYGYTF. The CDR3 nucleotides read TGTGCCATCAGTGAGTATTCCGGGACAGCTAACTATGGCTACACCTTC.